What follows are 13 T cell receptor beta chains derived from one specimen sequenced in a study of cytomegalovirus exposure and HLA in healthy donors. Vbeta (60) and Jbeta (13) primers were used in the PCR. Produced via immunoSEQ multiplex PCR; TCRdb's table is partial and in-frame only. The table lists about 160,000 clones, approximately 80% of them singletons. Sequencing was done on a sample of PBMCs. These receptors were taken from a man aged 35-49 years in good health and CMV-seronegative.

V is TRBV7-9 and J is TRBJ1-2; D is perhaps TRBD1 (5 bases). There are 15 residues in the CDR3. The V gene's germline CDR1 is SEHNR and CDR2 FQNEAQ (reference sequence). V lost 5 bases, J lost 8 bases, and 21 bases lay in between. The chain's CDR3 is CASSPDGRAKFGYTF. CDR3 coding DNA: TGTGCCAGCAGCCCAGACGGCAGGGCCAAGTTCGGCTACACCTTC.

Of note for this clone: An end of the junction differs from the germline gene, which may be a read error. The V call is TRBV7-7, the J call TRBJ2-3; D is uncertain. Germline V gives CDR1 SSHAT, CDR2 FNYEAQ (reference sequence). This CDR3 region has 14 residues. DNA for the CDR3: TGTGCTAGCAGCCGCGACTCCGGCACAGATACGCAGTATTTT. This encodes CASSRDSGTDTQYF.

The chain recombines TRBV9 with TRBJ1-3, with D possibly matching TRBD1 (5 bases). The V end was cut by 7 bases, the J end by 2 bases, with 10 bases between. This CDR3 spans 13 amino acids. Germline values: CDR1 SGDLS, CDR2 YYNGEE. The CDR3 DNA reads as TGTGCCAGCTCCAGGGTCACTGGAAACACCATATATTTT. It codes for CASSRVTGNTIYF.

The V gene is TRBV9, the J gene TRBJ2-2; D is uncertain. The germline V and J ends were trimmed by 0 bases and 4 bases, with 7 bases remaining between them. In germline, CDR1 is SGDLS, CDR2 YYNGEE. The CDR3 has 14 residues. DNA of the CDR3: TGTGCCAGCAGCGTAGAACTTTCCACCGGGGAGCTGTTTTTT. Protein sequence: CASSVELSTGELFF. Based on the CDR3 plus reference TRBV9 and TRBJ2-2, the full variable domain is DSGVTQTPKHLITATGQRVTLRCSPRSGDLSVYWYQQSLDQGLQFLIQYYNGEERAKGNILERFSAQQFPDLHSELNLSSLELGDSALYFCASSVELSTGELFFGEGSRLTVL.

This chain's CDR3 is CAISDPRTGSRETQYF. As DNA, the CDR3 is TGTGCCATCAGTGACCCCCGGACAGGGAGTAGGGAGACCCAGTACTTC. This chain links TRBV10-3 with TRBJ2-5; 8 bases are shared with TRBD1. The CDR3 has 16 residues. CDR1 is ENHRY and CDR2 is SYGVKD in the germline V gene. J lost 5 bases, V lost 3 bases, and 11 bases had no gene match.

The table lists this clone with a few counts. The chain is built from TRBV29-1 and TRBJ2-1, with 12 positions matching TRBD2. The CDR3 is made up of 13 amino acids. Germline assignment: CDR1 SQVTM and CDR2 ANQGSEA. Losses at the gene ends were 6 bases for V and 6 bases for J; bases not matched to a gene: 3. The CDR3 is CSVGLAGTNEQFF. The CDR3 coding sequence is TGCAGCGTCGGACTAGCGGGGACCAATGAGCAGTTCTTC.

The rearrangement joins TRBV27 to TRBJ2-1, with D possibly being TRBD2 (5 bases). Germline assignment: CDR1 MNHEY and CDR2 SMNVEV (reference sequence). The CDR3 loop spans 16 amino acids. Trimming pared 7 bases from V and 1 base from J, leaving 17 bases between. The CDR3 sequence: CASTSRRSGSYNEQFF. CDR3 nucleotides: TGTGCCAGCACCTCAAGGCGCTCGGGGTCCTACAATGAGCAGTTCTTC.

The DNA for the CDR3 is TGTGCCAGCAGTGAAGGGGGTACAGGGAAAGCACCCCTCCACTTT. Translated, it gives CASSEGGTGKAPLHF. The gene calls are TRBV6-1 and TRBJ1-6, with D tentatively TRBD1 (6 bases). This CDR3 contains 15 residues. With 1 base removed from V and 11 bases from J, the gap between germline ends came to 15 bases. Germline-derived CDR1 and CDR2 are MNHNS and SASEGT.

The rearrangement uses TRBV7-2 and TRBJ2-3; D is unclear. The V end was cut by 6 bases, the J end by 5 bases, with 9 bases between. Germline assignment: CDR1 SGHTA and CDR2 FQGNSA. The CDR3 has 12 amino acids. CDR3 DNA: TGTGCCAGCAGTACTCATAGAGATACGCAGTATTTT. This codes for CASSTHRDTQYF.

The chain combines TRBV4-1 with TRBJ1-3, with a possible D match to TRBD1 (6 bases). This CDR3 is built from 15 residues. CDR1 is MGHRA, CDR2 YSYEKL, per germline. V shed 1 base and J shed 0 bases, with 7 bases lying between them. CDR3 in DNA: TGCGCCAGCAGCCAAGCCAGGGGCTCTGGAAACACCATATATTTT. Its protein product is CASSQARGSGNTIYF.

The CDR3 sequence is CASSLPRTNQGELFF. The CDR3 DNA reads TGTGCCAGCAGCTTACCGCGGACAAACCAAGGGGAGCTGTTTTTT. The chain is built from TRBV7-9 and TRBJ2-2; the D gene is possibly TRBD1 (5 bases). There are 15 residues in the CDR3. The V gene lost 2 bases and the J gene lost 8 bases, with 15 bases spanning the gap. Per the germline V gene, CDR1 is SEHNR and CDR2 is FQNEAQ (reference sequence).

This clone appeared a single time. The CDR3 region is CASMKGAQNSPLHF. In nucleotides, the CDR3 is TGTGCCAGCATGAAAGGGGCGCAGAATTCACCCCTCCACTTT. The genes are TRBV25-1 and TRBJ1-6, with D perhaps TRBD1 (5 bases). V was clipped by 7 bases and J by 7 bases, with 14 bases between them. From germline, CDR1 is MGHDK and CDR2 SYGVNS. CDR3 length: 14 residues.

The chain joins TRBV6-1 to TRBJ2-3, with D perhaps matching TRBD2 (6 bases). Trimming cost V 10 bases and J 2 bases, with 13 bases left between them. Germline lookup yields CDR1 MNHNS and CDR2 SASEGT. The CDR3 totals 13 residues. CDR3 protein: CANRREATDTQYF. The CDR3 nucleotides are TGTGCCAACCGCAGGGAGGCCACAGATACGCAGTATTTT.